Following are 29 T cell receptor beta chains from one sample sequenced in a study of blood T cell repertoires in COVID-19. Assay used: immunoSEQ multiplex PCR; TCRdb lists only in-frame clones, some missing. Of roughly 500,000 clones in the sample, approximately 89% were seen once. What was sequenced was peripheral blood. The source of these receptors is a man aged 18 to 30 with COVID-19, enrolled during active disease.

The V and J genes are TRBV11-3 and TRBJ1-3, with 7 bases identical to TRBD1. The CDR3 is 18 residues long. Germline assignment: CDR1 SGHNT and CDR2 YENEEA. V trimming: 4 bases; J trimming: 3 bases; junction bases outside the gene matches: 15. CDR3 protein: CASSSLSKDREDGNTIYF. CDR3 nucleotide sequence: TGTGCCAGCAGCTCCCTTTCAAAAGACAGGGAGGATGGAAACACCATATATTTT.

The chain joins TRBV19 to TRBJ1-1; 10 nucleotides align to TRBD1. Germline V CDR1 and CDR2: LNHDA, SQIVND (reference sequence). J lost 4 bases, V lost 0 bases, and 8 bases had no gene match. This CDR3 spans 17 amino acids. The CDR3 coding sequence is TGTGCCAGTAGTATAGACCCGGGACAGGGGTACAGCACTGAAGCTTTCTTT. This translates into CASSIDPGQGYSTEAFF.

The V and J genes are TRBV12-3 or TRBV12-4 and TRBJ2-2, with a possible D match to TRBD1 (5 bases). Trimming took 1 base from V and 7 from J, leaving 7 bases between them. This CDR3 is built from 13 residues. The CDR3 bases are TGTGCCAGCAGTTTAGGGGGCATCGGGGAGCTGTTTTTT. Translated: CASSLGGIGELFF.

This clone was counted a single time. Within the sample, other DNA sequences also encode this same CDR3. This sequence joins TRBV6-5 and TRBJ2-5; 13 bases agree with TRBD2. The germline CDR1 and CDR2 sequences are MNHEY and SVGAGI. This CDR3 has 16 amino acids. V dropped 0 bases and J dropped 2; count of bases not matched to a gene: 0. CDR3 in amino acids: CASSYSTSGGQETQYF. The CDR3 region has the DNA TGTGCCAGCAGTTACTCGACTAGCGGGGGGCAAGAGACCCAGTACTTC.

The genes are TRBV6-5 and TRBJ1-1; the match to TRBD1 covers 7 bases. The CDR3 has 14 amino acids. The germline CDR1 and CDR2 sequences are MNHEY and SVGAGI. Trimming at V came to 0 bases and at J to 4 bases, leaving 2 bases not matched to a gene. Written as DNA, the CDR3 is TGTGCCAGCAGTTACTCAAGGGGGCTCACTGAAGCTTTCTTT. Amino acid sequence: CASSYSRGLTEAFF.

The CDR3 DNA is TGTGGGGGGGCAAGCGGGATATTAGATACGCAGTATTTT. Encoded protein: CGGASGILDTQYF. This chain connects TRBV6-5 to TRBJ2-3; a weak D match, TRBD2 (7 bases). CDR1 MNHEY and CDR2 SVGAGI come from the germline V gene. CDR3 length: 13 amino acids.

The gene calls are TRBV11-2 and TRBJ2-3; 12 positions match TRBD2. The V gene's germline CDR1 is SGHAT and CDR2 FQNNGV. The CDR3 is made up of 18 amino acids. V lost 2 bases and J lost 1; bases outside the gene matches: 7. Here the CDR3 reads CASSLSRASGGGTDTQYF. The CDR3 DNA reads as TGTGCCAGCAGCTTAAGTAGGGCTAGCGGGGGGGGCACAGATACGCAGTATTTT.

The chain is built from TRBV19 and TRBJ1-1; TRBD1 might be the D (5 bases). CDR3 size: 15 residues. V gave up 3 bases and J gave up 4 bases, with 15 bases separating them. CDR1 is LNHDA and CDR2 is SQIVND in the germline V gene (reference sequence). The CDR3 reads CASSIVPGVGTEAFF. The CDR3 DNA follows: TGTGCCAGTAGTATTGTTCCGGGGGTGGGCACTGAAGCTTTCTTT.

This clone was picked up one time. The chain employs TRBV7-2 and TRBJ1-2; D not certain. CDR3 length: 13 amino acids. The germline CDR1 and CDR2 sequences are SGHTA and FQGNSA. V was pared by 3 bases and J by 4 bases, with 9 bases between. For the CDR3, the DNA is TGTGCCAGCAGCTTGGGCGAGAGCTATGGCTACACCTTC. Protein sequence: CASSLGESYGYTF.

J is TRBJ1-1 and V is TRBV28, with a weak D call TRBD1 (5 bases). Trimming cost V 7 bases and J 1 base, with 13 bases left between them. The CDR3 has 14 residues. Germline loops: CDR1 MDHEN, CDR2 SYDVKM. The CDR3 region is CASTLDRGNTEAFF. DNA for the CDR3: TGTGCCAGCACCCTCGATAGGGGGAACACTGAAGCTTTCTTT.

This sequence joins TRBV2 and TRBJ1-1, with 9 bases matching TRBD1. Looked up from germline, CDR1 is SNHLY and CDR2 is FYNNEI. V lost 5 bases to trimming and J lost 7 bases; unmatched junction nucleotides: 5. The CDR3 totals 13 residues. CDR3 nucleotides: TGTGCCAGCAGTAGACAGGGGGAGGGTGAAGCTTTCTTT. This codes for CASSRQGEGEAFF. Filled out from reference TRBV2 and TRBJ1-1, the complete variable domain reads EPEVTQTPSHQVTQMGQEVILRCVPISNHLYFYWYRQILGQKVEFLVSFYNNEISEKSEIFDDQFSVERPDGSNFTLKIRSTKLEDSAMYFCASSRQGEGEAFFGQGTRLTVV.

The V and J genes are TRBV12-5 and TRBJ2-7, with D perhaps matching TRBD2 (6 bases). CDR3 length: 14 residues. CDR1 and CDR2 (germline): LGHNT, FRNRAP. V gave up 1 base and J gave up 2 bases, with 9 bases separating them. CDR3 nucleotide sequence: TGTGCTAGTGGTTTGGGGGGGGATACCTACGAGCAGTACTTC. The encoded protein is CASGLGGDTYEQYF.

The chain combines TRBV12-3 or TRBV12-4 with TRBJ1-5; TRBD1 matches 7 bases. V shed 4 bases, J shed 7 bases, and the junction held 4 bases outside the gene matches. The CDR3 is 13 residues long. CDR3 bases: TGTGCCAGCAGTTACAGGGGTTGGCAGCCCCAGCATTTT. Residues: CASSYRGWQPQHF.

CDR3 DNA: TGTGCCAGTGGGAGTTACAATGAGCAGTTCTTC. Translated: CASGSYNEQFF. This sequence joins TRBV19 and TRBJ2-1; tentatively, D is TRBD2 (5 bases). Germline lookup yields CDR1 LNHDA and CDR2 SQIVND (reference sequence). The CDR3 is 11 amino acids. The V gene lost 8 bases and the J gene lost 4 bases, with 6 bases spanning the gap.

The chain joins TRBV10-2 to TRBJ2-7, with a possible D match to TRBD2 (6 bases). V was shortened by 3 bases and J by 8 bases, with 8 bases between the two germline ends. The CDR3 runs to 11 residues. The V gene's germline CDR1 is WSHSY and CDR2 SAAADI. The CDR3 spells CASSEGGKQYF. DNA of the CDR3: TGCGCCAGCAGTGAAGGAGGGAAGCAGTACTTC.

J is TRBJ2-2 and V is TRBV3-1 (or the pseudogene TRBV3-2); 9 bases are shared with TRBD1. The CDR3 covers 15 residues. With 5 bases clipped from V and 6 bases from J, the junction kept 7 bases outside the gene matches. Looked up from germline, CDR1 is LGHDT and CDR2 is YNNKEL (reference sequence). The CDR3 sequence: CASSSWDREAGELFF. The CDR3 DNA sequence: TGTGCCAGCAGCTCTTGGGACAGGGAGGCCGGGGAGCTGTTTTTT.

The table lists this clone with a few counts. The chain couples TRBV19 to TRBJ1-1; no clear D. Germline CDR1 LNHDA, CDR2 SQIVND (reference sequence). The CDR3 runs 13 residues. The ends were cut back, 3 bases at V and 3 bases at J, with 8 bases in the middle. For the CDR3, the DNA is TGTGCCAGTAGTATGGGGAGAGACACTGAAGCTTTCTTT. Protein product: CASSMGRDTEAFF.

This chain joins TRBV7-9 and TRBJ2-1, with unresolved D. Germline-derived CDR1 and CDR2 are SEHNR and FQNEAQ (reference sequence). V lost 0 bases and J lost 0, with 15 bases in between. The CDR3 length is 18 residues. CDR3 region: CASSLARLGESSYNEQFF. CDR3 sequence (DNA): TGTGCCAGCAGCTTAGCGCGGCTAGGCGAGAGCTCCTACAATGAGCAGTTCTTC.

Concerning this clone itself: Additional DNA sequences in this sample encode the identical CDR3. This chain connects TRBV12-5 to TRBJ2-3, with 7 bases fitting TRBD1. From germline, CDR1 is LGHNT and CDR2 FRNRAP. The length of the CDR3 is 16 residues. Trimming removed 1 base from V and 0 bases from J; junction bases left unmatched: 4. CDR3 residues: CASGLGRDSSTDTQYF. The CDR3 DNA reads as TGTGCTAGTGGTTTGGGACGGGACAGTAGCACAGATACGCAGTATTTT.

The rearrangement links TRBV7-8 to TRBJ1-4; 7 bases agree with TRBD1. Trimming at V came to 5 bases and at J to 13 bases, leaving 4 bases not matched to a gene. The germline V gene has CDR1 SGHVS and CDR2 FQNEAQ. The CDR3 length is 11 residues. The CDR3 protein is CASSPGGTLFF. CDR3 DNA sequence: TGTGCCAGCAGCCCAGGGGGTACACTGTTTTTT.

V and J are TRBV9 and TRBJ2-3; D is unresolved. The germline CDR1 and CDR2 sequences are SGDLS and YYNGEE. V was pared by 0 bases and J by 4 bases, with 9 bases between. This CDR3 spans 14 amino acids. Written as DNA, the CDR3 is TGTGCCAGCAGCGTAGACTCCAATTCAGATACGCAGTATTTT. Translating it yields CASSVDSNSDTQYF.

Written as DNA, the CDR3 is TGTGCCAGTGGGCCCGAGATTCTAAGAGAGCAGTTCTTC. It is translated as CASGPEILREQFF. The rearrangement joins TRBV19 to TRBJ2-1; D gene uncertain. The CDR3 is 13 amino acids. CDR1 LNHDA and CDR2 SQIVND come from the germline V gene (reference sequence). V lost 8 bases to trimming and J lost 10 bases, with 18 bases between them. The full variable domain, with the rest looked up from reference TRBV19 and TRBJ2-1, is DGGITQSPKYLFRKEGQNVTLSCEQNLNHDAMYWYRQDPGQGLRLIYYSQIVNDFQKGDIAEGYSVSREKKESFPLTVTSAQKNPTAFYLCASGPEILREQFFGPGTRLTVL.

The chain couples TRBV5-1 to TRBJ2-1; unclear D gene. V lost 1 base to trimming and J lost 0 bases, with 5 bases between them. CDR3 length: 14 amino acids. Germline V gene sequence: CDR1 SGHRS, CDR2 YFSETQ. The CDR3 loop is CASSLSNSYNEQFF. CDR3 nucleotides: TGCGCCAGCAGCTTGTCTAACTCCTACAATGAGCAGTTCTTC.

The chain uses TRBV9 and TRBJ2-7, with 7 positions matching TRBD1. Germline CDR1 is SGDLS and CDR2 is YYNGEE. This CDR3 spans 17 amino acids. Trimming took 0 bases from V and 7 from J; bases not matched to a gene: 16. The CDR3 DNA reads as TGTGCCAGCAGCGTAGGGCCTAACAGGGGAGCCCTAGGAGAGCAGTACTTC. It encodes CASSVGPNRGALGEQYF.

The chain couples TRBV6-5 to TRBJ1-6; D remains unclear. Germline V gene data show CDR1 as MNHEY and CDR2 as SVGAGI. V was pared by 1 base and J by 10 bases, with 8 bases between. The CDR3 runs 13 residues. The CDR3 bases are TGTGCCAGCAGTTACTTGGCGGAATCACCCCTCCACTTT. Translated, it gives CASSYLAESPLHF.

The V and J genes are TRBV15 and TRBJ1-5; D is ambiguous. This CDR3 comprises 14 residues. Per the germline V gene, CDR1 is LNHNV and CDR2 is YYDKDF (reference sequence). The V end was cut by 0 bases, the J end by 6 bases, with 9 bases between. CDR3 sequence (DNA): TGTGCCACCAGCAGAGATAGTACGTCTCAGCCCCAGCATTTT. Protein product: CATSRDSTSQPQHF.

Only one count was recorded for this clone. The chain combines TRBV21-1 with TRBJ1-3. TRBV21-1 is labeled a pseudogene. This CDR3 has 15 amino acids. The CDR3 region is CASSETGVTGNTIYF. DNA of the CDR3: TGTGCCAGCAGCGAGACGGGGGTCACTGGAAACACCATATATTTT.

The chain employs TRBV27 and TRBJ1-1; D gene unclear. The V gene lost 2 bases and the J gene lost 6 bases, with 13 bases spanning the gap. This CDR3 is 14 amino acids long. Germline CDR1 is MNHEY and CDR2 is SMNVEV (reference sequence). CDR3 protein: CASSLRRTAAEAFF. As DNA, the CDR3 is TGTGCCAGCAGTTTAAGGCGAACAGCCGCTGAAGCTTTCTTT.

The V gene is TRBV7-2, the J gene TRBJ2-2, with D possibly TRBD1 on 6 matching bases. The CDR3 covers 17 residues. Germline-derived CDR1 and CDR2 are SGHTA and FQGNSA. Trimming removed 2 bases at V and 0 bases at J, with 13 bases between. CDR3 sequence reads: CASSLMLGGANTGELFF. CDR3 DNA sequence: TGTGCCAGCAGCTTAATGTTAGGGGGAGCGAACACCGGGGAGCTGTTTTTT.